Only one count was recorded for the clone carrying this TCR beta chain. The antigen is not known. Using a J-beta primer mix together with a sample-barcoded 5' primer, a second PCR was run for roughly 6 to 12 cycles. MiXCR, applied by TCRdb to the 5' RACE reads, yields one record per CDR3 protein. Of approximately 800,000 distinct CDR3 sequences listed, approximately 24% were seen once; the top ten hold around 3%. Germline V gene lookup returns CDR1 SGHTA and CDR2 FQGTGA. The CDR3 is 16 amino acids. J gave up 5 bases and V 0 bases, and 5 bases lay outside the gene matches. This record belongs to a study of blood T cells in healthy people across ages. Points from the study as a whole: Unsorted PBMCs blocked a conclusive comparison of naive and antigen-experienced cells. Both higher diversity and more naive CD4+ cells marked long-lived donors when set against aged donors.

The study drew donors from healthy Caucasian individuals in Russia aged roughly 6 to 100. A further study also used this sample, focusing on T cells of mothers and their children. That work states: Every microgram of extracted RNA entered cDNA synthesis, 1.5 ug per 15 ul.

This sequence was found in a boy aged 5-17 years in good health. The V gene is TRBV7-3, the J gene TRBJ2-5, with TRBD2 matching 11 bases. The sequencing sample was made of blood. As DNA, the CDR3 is TGTGCCAGCAGCTTAACTAGCGGGGGGGCCGGGGAGACCCAGTACTTC. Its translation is CASSLTSGGAGETQYF.